These T cell receptor beta chains were read from a single sample in a study of blood T cell repertoires in COVID-19. Data came from immunoSEQ multiplex PCR; TCRdb stores just in-frame clones and leaves some out. The sample shows about 90,000 clones, approximately 76% of them seen only once. Sample: peripheral blood. All receptors derive from a man aged 70 or older with acute or convalescent COVID-19. The CDR3 runs from the conserved cysteine through the conserved F or W. Each record gives: V gene, J gene, clone size, D gene, CDR3 protein, CDR3 DNA. The D gene is left open where the match is weak. The size of a clone is reported for some rows only, either as once, few or many, or as a class for expanded clones.

TRBV9	TRBJ1-6	NA	NA	CASSVDTTGDSPLHF	TGTGCCAGCAGCGTAGATACGACAGGAGATTCACCCCTCCACTTT
TRBV5-4	TRBJ1-2	NA	TRBD1	CASSPRTGPHYGYTF	TGTGCCAGCAGCCCCCGGACAGGTCCTCACTATGGCTACACCTTC
TRBV6-1	TRBJ2-1	NA	TRBD2	CASSETSGGAYEQFF	TGTGCCAGCAGTGAGACTAGCGGGGGGGCCTATGAGCAGTTCTTC
TRBV7-9	TRBJ1-2	NA	NA	CASSDARGFETF	TGTGCCAGCAGCGATGCAAGGGGGTTCGAGACCTTC
TRBV4-1	TRBJ1-6	NA	NA	CASSQVSTGWDSPLHF	TGCGCCAGCAGCCAAGTATCCACAGGGTGGGATTCACCCCTCCACTTT
TRBV28	TRBJ2-4	NA	NA	CASSLHSGADKNIQYF	TGTGCCAGCAGTCTCCACTCGGGAGCTGACAAAAACATTCAGTACTTC
TRBV28	TRBJ1-2	NA	TRBD1	CASSFSGQNYGYTF	TGTGCCAGCAGTTTTTCGGGACAGAACTATGGCTACACCTTC
TRBV24-1	TRBJ2-1	few	TRBD1	CATSDSAARQGAVNEQFF	TGTGCCACCAGTGATTCCGCCGCGAGGCAGGGGGCGGTAAATGAGCAGTTCTTC
TRBV27	TRBJ2-7	NA	TRBD1	CASSLSGQSGYEQYF	TGTGCCAGCAGTTTATCGGGACAGTCAGGCTACGAGCAGTACTTC
TRBV29-1	TRBJ2-1	NA	TRBD2	CSGGGSYYNEQFF	TGCAGCGGTGGCGGGAGTTATTACAATGAGCAGTTCTTC
TRBV5-4	TRBJ2-5	NA	TRBD2	CASSAWESGGGETQYF	TGTGCCAGCAGCGCCTGGGAGAGCGGGGGGGGAGAGACCCAGTACTTC
TRBV5-6	TRBJ2-5	NA	NA	CASSSQLQETQYF	TGTGCCAGCAGCTCCCAGTTACAAGAGACCCAGTACTTC
TRBV5-1	TRBJ1-2	few	NA	CASSYGAGRVNYGYTF	TGCGCCAGCAGCTACGGGGCGGGAAGGGTGAACTATGGCTACACCTTC
TRBV9	TRBJ2-1	NA	NA	CASSVDLSNEQFF	TGTGCCAGCAGCGTAGATCTTAGCAATGAGCAGTTCTTC
TRBV28	TRBJ2-1	NA	NA	CASSLYEGERYNEQFF	TGTGCCAGCAGTTTATACGAGGGGGAGCGATACAATGAGCAGTTCTTC
TRBV10-1	TRBJ2-2	few	NA	CASSERWEAGELFF	TGCGCCAGCAGTGAAAGGTGGGAGGCCGGGGAGCTGTTTTTT
TRBV6-5	TRBJ1-5	NA	TRBD1	CASRANRQGTQPQHF	TGTGCCAGCAGGGCCAACAGACAGGGAACTCAGCCCCAGCATTTT
TRBV13	TRBJ1-2	few	TRBD1	CASSSRTGGYGYTF	TGTGCCAGCAGCTCGAGAACAGGGGGATATGGCTACACCTTC
TRBV7-2	TRBJ1-1	many	NA	CASSSDFQTVLDNEAFF	TGTGCCAGCAGCTCTGACTTCCAGACAGTCCTGGATAATGAAGCTTTCTTT
TRBV19	TRBJ1-1	NA	NA	CASSIFLGRASNTEAFF	TGTGCCAGTAGTATTTTTCTCGGGCGGGCTTCGAACACTGAAGCTTTCTTT
TRBV24-1	TRBJ2-3	few	NA	CATSGEQGWGTDTQYF	TGTGCCACCAGTGGAGAGCAGGGATGGGGCACAGATACGCAGTATTTT
TRBV19	TRBJ2-1	NA	NA	CASSPQVYNEQFF	TGTGCCAGTAGTCCTCAGGTTTACAATGAGCAGTTCTTC
TRBV21-1	TRBJ2-5	few	NA	CASSKGLRPQETQYF	TGTGCCAGCAGCAAAGGACTGAGGCCCCAAGAGACCCAGTACTTC
TRBV5-1	TRBJ2-5	NA	NA	CASSLVWGGDQTQYF	TGCGCCAGCAGCTTGGTGTGGGGGGGCGACCAGACCCAGTACTTC
TRBV30	TRBJ2-5	NA	NA	CAWSRPGVETQYF	TGTGCCTGGAGTAGGCCGGGAGTAGAGACCCAGTACTTC
TRBV5-1	TRBJ1-5	NA	NA	CASSWGDNQPQHF	TGCGCCAGCAGCTGGGGCGACAATCAGCCCCAGCATTTT
TRBV5-8	TRBJ2-2	NA	TRBD1	CASSLTGTGGITGELFF	TGTGCCAGCAGCTTGACCGGGACAGGGGGCATCACCGGGGAGCTGTTTTTT
TRBV25-1	TRBJ2-2	many	NA	CASSDSSATGELFF	TGTGCCAGCAGTGATAGCTCAGCCACCGGGGAGCTGTTTTTT
TRBV6-1	TRBJ1-4	NA	TRBD1	CASSERRDRGKLFF	TGTGCCAGCAGTGAAAGAAGGGACAGAGGAAAACTGTTTTTT
TRBV10-3	TRBJ1-2	NA	TRBD1	CAISDEGAGYGYTF	TGTGCCATCAGTGATGAGGGGGCGGGCTATGGCTACACCTTC
TRBV6-6	TRBJ2-3	NA	NA	CASSYDSEGTDTQYF	TGTGCCAGCAGTTACGACAGCGAGGGCACAGATACGCAGTATTTT
TRBV3-1/TRBV3-2	TRBJ1-3	once	NA	CASSQMETGNTIYF	TGTGCCAGCAGCCAAATGGAGACGGGAAACACCATATATTTT
TRBV30	TRBJ1-2	NA	NA	CASRGDNYGYTF	TGTGCCTCACGGGGAGACAACTATGGCTACACCTTC
TRBV3-1/TRBV3-2	TRBJ2-2	NA	NA	CASSQDDRLTGELFF	TGTGCCAGCAGCCAAGATGACAGACTTACCGGGGAGCTGTTTTTT
TRBV7-3	TRBJ2-6	NA	TRBD1	CASSSTGASGANVLTF	TGTGCCAGCAGCTCGACAGGGGCCTCTGGGGCCAACGTCCTGACTTTC
TRBV7-2	TRBJ1-1	NA	TRBD1	CASSLQGRVNTEAFF	TGTGCCAGCAGCCTACAGGGGCGGGTGAACACTGAAGCTTTCTTT
TRBV5-1	TRBJ2-3	NA	TRBD1	CASSSGTGATTDTQYF	TGCGCCAGCAGCTCAGGGACAGGGGCCACCACAGATACGCAGTATTTT
TRBV6-5	TRBJ2-2	NA	NA	CASRLGTANTGELFF	TGTGCCAGCAGACTCGGGACTGCGAACACCGGGGAGCTGTTTTTT
TRBV29-1	TRBJ2-3	few	TRBD2	CSASGGGTDTQYF	TGCAGCGCCTCTGGGGGGGGAACAGATACGCAGTATTTT
TRBV5-5	TRBJ1-2	NA	NA	CASNPSLGARRGYTF	TGTGCCAGCAACCCATCCCTGGGGGCGCGCAGGGGCTACACCTTC
TRBV2	TRBJ1-1	NA	NA	CASSAMPGSGAFF	TGTGCCAGCAGCGCCATGCCAGGGTCGGGAGCTTTCTTT
TRBV12-2	TRBJ1-3	NA	NA	CASRPRYVGRRSSGNTIYF	TGTGCAAGTCGCCCACGCTACGTCGGACGGAGGAGCTCTGGAAACACCATATATTTT
TRBV19	TRBJ1-2	NA	TRBD1	CASTMGDRGGRAYGYTF	TGTGCCAGTACCATGGGAGACAGGGGGGGAAGAGCGTATGGCTACACCTTC
TRBV28	TRBJ1-3	NA	NA	CASSRGAGANTIYF	TGTGCCAGCAGTAGAGGGGCAGGGGCAAACACCATATATTTT
TRBV24-1	TRBJ2-5	many	NA	CATSILTGVDRKETQYF	TGTGCCACCAGTATCCTTACGGGGGTCGATAGAAAGGAGACCCAGTACTTC
TRBV5-1	TRBJ2-3	NA	TRBD1	CASSSSDRGDTDTQYF	TGCGCCAGCAGCTCGTCGGACAGGGGCGACACAGATACGCAGTATTTT
TRBV5-4	TRBJ1-1	few	TRBD1	CASSRDRETEAFF	TGTGCCAGCAGCCGGGACAGGGAAACTGAAGCTTTCTTT
TRBV11-3	TRBJ2-5	once	TRBD2	CASSSGTRETQYF	TGTGCCAGCAGCTCCGGGACTAGAGAGACCCAGTACTTC
TRBV6-5	TRBJ1-5	once	TRBD1	CASFGQGNNQPQHF	TGTGCCAGCTTCGGACAGGGCAACAATCAGCCCCAGCATTTT
TRBV5-1	TRBJ1-1	NA	TRBD1	CASSLATGANTEAFF	TGCGCCAGCAGCCTGGCGACAGGGGCGAACACTGAAGCTTTCTTT
TRBV5-4	TRBJ2-3	NA	NA	CASSLTAGADTQYF	TGTGCCAGCAGCTTGACGGCAGGGGCAGATACGCAGTATTTT